The clone carrying this T cell receptor beta chain was seen repeatedly, ten times or more. Its antigen is not identified. These data originate in a study of T cells in Graves' hyperthyroidism and ophthalmopathy. The V end lost 2 bases, the J end lost 1 base, and 10 bases lay between the germline ends. Germline CDR1 reads SGHRS; CDR2 reads YFSETQ. This CDR3 has 16 amino acids. Amplified TCR beta CDR3 regions derived from RNA transcripts. The TCR CDR3 first-round RT-PCR relied on the HTBI primer set. TCRdb processed the multiplex PCR reads anew with MiXCR; each CDR3 protein has one entry. The table has roughly 740,000 distinct CDR3 sequences, over 15% seen once. General study findings and limits: Model predictions of ophthalmopathy came a median roughly 6.4 months before onset.

Input material: blood. The V gene is TRBV5-1, the J gene TRBJ2-6; D is uncertain. The TCR was taken from a man aged 18 to 30 with Graves' hyperthyroidism. The CDR3 DNA is TGCGCCAGCAGCTTTGGGCTTTCTTCTGGGGCCAACGTCCTGACTTTC. This encodes CASSFGLSSGANVLTF. Variable domain in full (rest from reference TRBV5-1 and TRBJ2-6): KAGVTQTPRYLIKTRGQQVTLSCSPISGHRSVSWYQQTPGQGLQFLFEYFSETQRNKGNFPGRFSGRQFSNSRSEMNVSTLELGDSALYLCASSFGLSSGANVLTFGAGSRLTVL.